This T cell receptor (beta chain) was identified during a study of graft-versus-host responses after intestinal transplantation. In the study overall: Recipients uniformly received anti-thymocyte globulin induction, followed by tacrolimus and steroids for approximately 3 years. Study-wide findings and caveats: GvH clones occurred in recipient marrow; some first appeared in ileum or blood. Allograft clonal ratios (graft-versus-host to host-versus-graft) were high in patients who had graft-donor T cell macrochimerism. An association linked early post-transplant HvG declines with peak circulating GvH clone levels.

Generated by immunoSEQ multiplex PCR, the TCRdb table keeps only in-frame clones and is missing some. This table has approximately 60,000 clones, about nine tenths appearing once. This clone has just one count. What it binds is unknown. To release intraepithelial and lamina propria lymphocytes, the graft tissue was processed. Sequenced material: ileum tissue, taken about 350 days after transplant. This receptor was identified in a human patient who received an intestinal transplant, so some T cells may come from the graft donor.

CDR3 DNA: TGCAGTGCAAAACAGGTGGATACGCAGTATTTT. This gives the protein CSAKQVDTQYF. The gene calls are TRBV20-1 and TRBJ2-3; D is possibly TRBD1 (5 bases). V was pared by 6 bases and J by 6 bases, with 10 bases between. The CDR3 has 11 residues. In germline, CDR1 is DFQATT, CDR2 SNEGSKA (reference sequence).